The clone carrying this TCR beta chain was detected many times. Its specificity is unknown. Unique molecular identifiers were incorporated into the prepared TCRbeta library. A single record per CDR3 protein comes from TCRdb applying MiXCR to the PCR reads. The sample lists 350,000 to 500,000 distinct CDR3 sequences; approximately 42% were seen once. The data were obtained in a study of T-cell reconstitution after alpha-beta-depleted transplantation in children. The V end lost 3 bases, the J end lost 1 base, and 9 bases lay between the germline ends. The CDR3 totals 15 residues. Germline CDR1 reads MGHDK; CDR2 reads SYGVNS. Study-wide results and limits: Expanded graft clones numbering several hundred reportedly gave rise to alpha-beta T cells about two months after transplant. By one year post-transplant, T-cell counts and diversity largely arose from T cells that were newly produced. Surviving recipient T cells and thymic progenitors underlay high day-60 TCRbeta diversity in some patients.

The chain carries TRBV25-1 and TRBJ2-2; a possible D gene is TRBD2 (5 bases). The sequenced sample was PBMCs, obtained before TCRalphabeta/CD19-depleted stem cell transplant. The source is a girl aged 2 to 9 with aplastic anemia, due to receive a stem cell transplant. The CDR3 sequence: CASSDQRRNTGELFF. CDR3 bases: TGTGCCAGCAGTGACCAGCGGAGGAACACCGGGGAGCTGTTTTTT.